The rows below give T cell receptor beta chains drawn from one sample of a study of T cell responses to AZD1222 COVID-19 vaccine. The data were produced by immunoSEQ multiplex PCR, yet TCRdb's version contains in-frame clones alone and is incomplete. The sample has roughly 80,000 clones, over 80% seen once. Sequenced here: peripheral blood, sampled on day 0 of AZD1222 vaccination. The origin of the receptors is an adult in good health. Each CDR3 is given with its conserved first and last residue. Each record gives: D gene, J gene, clone size, V gene, CDR3 DNA, CDR3 protein. The D gene is left open where the match is weak. Clone size is given for some rows only: seen once, a few or many times, or a class if the clone is expanded.

-	TRBJ2-3	-	TRBV4-3	TGCGCCAGCAGCCAAGTTTTCTCGGGGAACGGAGATACGCAGTATTTT	CASSQVFSGNGDTQYF
-	TRBJ1-5	-	TRBV16	TGTGCCAGCAGCCAAGGGGCGGGGGATCAGCCCCAGCATTTT	CASSQGAGDQPQHF
-	TRBJ1-5	-	TRBV6-6	TGTGCCAGCAGTCCTGACACCGGGAGCAATCAGCCCCAGCATTTT	CASSPDTGSNQPQHF
-	TRBJ2-4	-	TRBV3-1/TRBV3-2	TGTGCCAGCAGCCAAGACGTTGGTGGGCACGGGGCCAAAAACATTCAGTACTTC	CASSQDVGGHGAKNIQYF
-	TRBJ1-2	-	TRBV7-9	TGTGCCAGCAGCCCCCTCACCGGCAGACTGCCTAACTATGGCTACACCTTC	CASSPLTGRLPNYGYTF
TRBD2	TRBJ2-7	-	TRBV5-8	TGTGCCAGCAGCTCTGCCCGGGAGGGGATACACGAGCAGTACTTC	CASSSAREGIHEQYF
-	TRBJ2-7	-	TRBV6-5	TGTGCCAGCAGTCGGGAGACCCAATACGAGCAGTACTTC	CASSRETQYEQYF
TRBD1	TRBJ1-4	few	TRBV4-1	TGCGCCAGCAGCCAAGATTCCCCAGGGGGTAGGGGGACTAATGAAAAACTGTTTTTT	CASSQDSPGGRGTNEKLFF
TRBD1	TRBJ1-2	-	TRBV7-9	TGTGCCAGCAGCTTAGAGACCCGACAGGGGGCTTATGGCTACACCTTC	CASSLETRQGAYGYTF
-	TRBJ1-5	-	TRBV6-5	TGTGCCAGCAGCGTGGGTCGGGATCAGCCCCAGCATTTT	CASSVGRDQPQHF
-	TRBJ2-7	-	TRBV9	TGTGCCAGCAGCGTAGGGCAGGCGAGCTCCTACGAGCAGTACTTC	CASSVGQASSYEQYF
-	TRBJ2-7	few	TRBV7-9	TGTGCCAGCAGCTTAGCGGGGGTGGGTCACGAGCAGTACTTC	CASSLAGVGHEQYF
-	TRBJ2-1	-	TRBV9	TGTGCCAGCAGCGTCGAGGGCGCTTACTACAATGAGCAGTTCTTC	CASSVEGAYYNEQFF
-	TRBJ1-1	few	TRBV6-2/TRBV6-3	TGTGCCAGCAGTTACCAGCGGCAGAACACTGAAGCTTTCTTT	CASSYQRQNTEAFF
TRBD1	TRBJ1-1	-	TRBV4-1	TGCGCCAGCAGCCAAGATAACAGGGGCGGAGGTGAAGCTTTCTTT	CASSQDNRGGGEAFF
-	TRBJ2-7	-	TRBV3-1/TRBV3-2	TGTGCCAGCAGCCCCTTGGCCTCCCGTAACGAGCAGTACTTC	CASSPLASRNEQYF
-	TRBJ1-1	-	TRBV6-5	TGTGCCAGCAGTTACGTCCAGGGCGGCGACACTGAAGCTTTCTTT	CASSYVQGGDTEAFF
-	TRBJ2-2	-	TRBV5-4	TGTGCCAGCAGCTTGGCCACGGCGAACACCGGGGAGCTGTTTTTT	CASSLATANTGELFF